This T cell receptor (beta chain) was found in a study of T cell repertoires in cytomegalovirus infection. The overall study: Public signatures in TCR beta pointed to CMV infection and matching HLA type.

TCRdb recomputed calls from the reads with MiXCR, one row per CDR3 protein. The data show about 360,000 distinct CDR3 sequences, with around a sixth seen just once and about 10% held by the top ten. This clonotype was counted between two and nine times. Its specificity is not known. V lost 0 bases and J 6 bases, leaving 15 bases between the germline ends. Germline loops: CDR1 SGHRS, CDR2 YFSETQ. CDR3 length: 15 residues. General study findings and limits: HLA-C-restricted TCR beta clonotypes specific for CMV led the ex vivo response. Summed frequency of shared TCR beta families picked out CMV carriers who also had the relevant HLA.

The TCR originated in a human donor in good health (CMV status not recorded). Some clones in this sample may be carry-over from other donors' samples. Input material: PBMCs. The chain joins TRBV5-1 to TRBJ1-2, with a weak D call TRBD1 (6 bases). The chain's CDR3 is CASSLGDTRWNGYTF. The CDR3 DNA is TGCGCCAGCAGCTTGGGGGACACCCGATGGAATGGCTACACCTTC.